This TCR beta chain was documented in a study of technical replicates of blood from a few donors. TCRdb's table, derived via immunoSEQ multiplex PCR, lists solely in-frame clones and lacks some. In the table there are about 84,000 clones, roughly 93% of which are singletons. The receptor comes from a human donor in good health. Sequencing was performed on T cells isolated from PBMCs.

The CDR3 here is CAIYGLGGYEQYF. Here the CDR3 DNA reads TGTGCCATCTACGGATTGGGGGGTTACGAGCAGTACTTC. The V gene is TRBV6-1, the J gene TRBJ2-7, with D maybe TRBD2 (6 bases). This CDR3 region has 13 residues. V gave up 10 bases and J gave up 4 bases, with 17 bases separating them. The germline gives CDR1 MNHNS, CDR2 SASEGT.